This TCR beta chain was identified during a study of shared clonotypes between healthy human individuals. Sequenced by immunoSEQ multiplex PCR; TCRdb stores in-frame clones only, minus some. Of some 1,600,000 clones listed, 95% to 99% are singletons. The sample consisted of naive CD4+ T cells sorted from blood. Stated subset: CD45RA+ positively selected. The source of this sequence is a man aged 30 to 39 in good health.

The CDR3 loop is CASSQPTATYEQYF. In DNA, the CDR3 is TGTGCCAGCAGTCAACCTACCGCGACCTACGAGCAGTACTTC. The chain carries TRBV28 and TRBJ2-7; D ambiguous. V dropped 5 bases and J dropped 2 bases, with 13 bases sitting between them. This CDR3 is 14 amino acids long. CDR1 is MDHEN, CDR2 SYDVKM, per germline. Full variable domain (outside the CDR3, taken from reference TRBV28 and TRBJ2-7): DVKVTQSSRYLVKRTGEKVFLECVQDMDHENMFWYRQDPGLGLRLIYFSYDVKMKEKGDIPEGYSVSREKKERFSLILESASTNQTSMYLCASSQPTATYEQYFGPGTRLTVT.